This TCR beta chain was captured in a study of blood T cell repertoires in COVID-19. This clone was seen more than once but under ten times. Some clones are missing from TCRdb's copy, which holds only in-frame ones; the method was immunoSEQ multiplex PCR. The sample records fewer than 55,000 clones, around 81% being singletons. The receptor's source is a man between 65 and 79 years old with active COVID-19. The sample was peripheral blood.

The CDR3 loop is CASSYRNTGELFF. The DNA for the CDR3 is TGTGCCAGCAGCTACAGGAACACCGGGGAGCTGTTTTTT. The V gene is TRBV13, the J gene TRBJ2-2; D uncertain. The CDR3 has 13 amino acids. Germline CDR1 PRHDT, CDR2 FYEKMQ (reference sequence). Trimming removed 4 bases from V and 1 base from J, with 4 bases in between.